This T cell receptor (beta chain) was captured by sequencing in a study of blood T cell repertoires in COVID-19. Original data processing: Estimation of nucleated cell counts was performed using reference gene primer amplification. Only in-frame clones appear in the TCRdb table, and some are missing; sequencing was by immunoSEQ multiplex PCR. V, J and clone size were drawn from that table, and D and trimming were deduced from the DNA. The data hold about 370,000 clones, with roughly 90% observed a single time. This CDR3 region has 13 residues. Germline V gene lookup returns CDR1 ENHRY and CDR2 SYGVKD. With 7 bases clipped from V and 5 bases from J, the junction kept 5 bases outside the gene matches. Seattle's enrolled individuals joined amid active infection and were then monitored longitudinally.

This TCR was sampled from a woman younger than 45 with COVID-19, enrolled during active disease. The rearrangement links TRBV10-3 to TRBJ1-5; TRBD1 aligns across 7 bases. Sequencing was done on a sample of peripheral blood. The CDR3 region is CAITGDRDQPQHF. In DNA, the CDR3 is TGTGCCATCACGGGTGACAGGGATCAGCCCCAGCATTTT.